The source of this TCR beta chain is a study of blood T cell repertoires in COVID-19. About the study: T cells, B-cell-depleted T cells, or PBMCs supplied cDNA or gDNA.

V shed 3 bases and J 3 bases; nucleotides not matched to a gene: 7. CDR1 is PRHDT, CDR2 FYEKMQ, per germline (reference sequence). This CDR3 has 16 residues. Authors' analysis steps: Amplification from reference gene primers served as the basis for estimated nucleated cell counts. Sequenced by immunoSEQ multiplex PCR; TCRdb stores in-frame clones only, minus some. V, J and clone size were drawn from that table, and D and trimming were deduced from the DNA. The profile shows a few hundred thousand clones, roughly 88% of them singletons. The chain combines TRBV13 with TRBJ2-3; 9 bases are a match to TRBD2. The material sequenced was peripheral blood. The source of this sequence is a man older than 75 with acute or convalescent COVID-19. CDR3 coding DNA: TGTGCCAGCAGCTTTGGGCGGGGGGGCTCGACAGATACGCAGTATTTT. It is translated as CASSFGRGGSTDTQYF.